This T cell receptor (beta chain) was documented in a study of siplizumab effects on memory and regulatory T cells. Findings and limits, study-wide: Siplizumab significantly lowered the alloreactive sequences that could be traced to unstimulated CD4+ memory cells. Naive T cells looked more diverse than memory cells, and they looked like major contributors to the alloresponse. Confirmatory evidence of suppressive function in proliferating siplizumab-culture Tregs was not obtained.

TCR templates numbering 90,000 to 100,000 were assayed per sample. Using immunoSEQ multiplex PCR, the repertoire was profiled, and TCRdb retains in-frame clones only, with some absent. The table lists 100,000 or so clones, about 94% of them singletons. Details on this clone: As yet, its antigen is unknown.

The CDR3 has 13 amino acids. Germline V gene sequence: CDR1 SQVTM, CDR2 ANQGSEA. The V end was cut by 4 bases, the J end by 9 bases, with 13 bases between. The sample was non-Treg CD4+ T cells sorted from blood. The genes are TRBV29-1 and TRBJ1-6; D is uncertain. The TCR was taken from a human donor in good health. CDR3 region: CSVVTPGGSPLHF. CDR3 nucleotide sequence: TGCAGCGTTGTTACTCCGGGTGGTTCACCCCTCCACTTT.